This T cell receptor beta chain is drawn from a study of cytomegalovirus exposure and HLA in healthy donors. Study results and limitations: Associated with HLA alleles at 0.05 false discovery rate in a later analysis were approximately 17,000 TCR beta sequences.

This clone was detected only once. Its matching antigen is unknown. PCR was performed using 60 Vbeta and 13 Jbeta primers. Profiled with immunoSEQ multiplex PCR; TCRdb holds only in-frame clones, not every one. The table includes 60,000 to 70,000 clones, roughly 79% detected once. From germline, CDR1 is SGHTA and CDR2 FQGTGA. The CDR3 contains 15 residues. The V segment lost 1 base and the J segment 2 bases; nucleotides outside the gene matches: 3. Specimen: PBMCs. The chain couples TRBV7-3 to TRBJ2-3, with 7 bases aligning to TRBD1. This clonotype was sampled from a man over 45 in good health and CMV-seronegative. DNA of the CDR3: TGTGCCAGCAGCTTAAGGGACAGCTACACAGATACGCAGTATTTT. This translates into CASSLRDSYTDTQYF.